A single sample is the source of the 17 T cell receptor beta chains below, sequenced in a study of cytomegalovirus exposure and HLA in healthy donors. 60 Vbeta and 13 Jbeta primers were used in PCR. Using immunoSEQ multiplex PCR, the repertoire was profiled, and TCRdb retains in-frame clones only, with some absent. The sample holds 150,000 to 200,000 clones, 81% seen once. The sample was PBMCs. The receptors stem from a man aged 45-65 years in good health and CMV-seropositive.

The chain couples TRBV5-1 to TRBJ1-4; TRBD1 might be the D (6 bases). The germline V gene has CDR1 SGHRS and CDR2 YFSETQ. This CDR3 comprises 14 residues. The ends were cut back, 1 base at V and 6 bases at J, with 10 bases in the middle. The CDR3 sequence is CASSLRQGYEKLFF. CDR3 sequence (DNA): TGCGCCAGCAGCTTGCGGCAGGGGTATGAAAAACTGTTTTTT.

The V gene is TRBV5-4, the J gene TRBJ2-2, with D possibly TRBD2 on 6 matching bases. Germline lookup yields CDR1 SGHNT and CDR2 YYREEE (reference sequence). The CDR3 totals 14 residues. Between the trimmed V and J ends, which lost 10 bases and 4 bases, there was a span of 17 bases. The CDR3 nucleotides are TGTGCCTCCGAATCCGGGACTTCCACCGGGGAGCTGTTTTTT. Translated, it gives CASESGTSTGELFF.

V usage is TRBV19 and J usage is TRBJ1-6; possible D gene TRBD1, 5 bases. Germline CDR1 and CDR2: LNHDA and SQIVND (reference sequence). V was clipped by 3 bases and J by 8 bases, with 11 bases between them. The CDR3 has 14 amino acids. The CDR3, as DNA: TGTGCCAGTAGTATCTCAGGGATGGATTCACCCCTCCACTTT. Translating gives CASSISGMDSPLHF.

The chain is built from TRBV9 and TRBJ2-1; 8 positions agree with TRBD2. Germline CDR1 reads SGDLS; CDR2 reads YYNGEE. V shed 4 bases and J 6 bases; nucleotides not matched to a gene: 6. CDR3 length: 14 amino acids. As DNA, the CDR3 is TGTGCCAGCAGCCCGGGACTAGGGGGCAATGAGCAGTTCTTC. Protein product: CASSPGLGGNEQFF.

As concerns this clone: The sample has other DNA sequences that encode this CDR3 too. The V gene is TRBV19, the J gene TRBJ1-5; maybe TRBD1 (6 bases). Germline assignment: CDR1 LNHDA and CDR2 SQIVND (reference sequence). V lost 7 bases to trimming and J lost 7 bases, with 23 bases between them. CDR3 length equals 16 residues. The chain's CDR3 is CASKPPGGGGRQPQHF. The CDR3 nucleotides read TGTGCCAGTAAGCCGCCGGGAGGGGGAGGCCGACAGCCCCAGCATTTT.

To note about this clone: An end of the junction does not agree with germline; a read error may underlie this. The CDR3 sequence: CASSLAGGSETQYF. The CDR3 nucleotides are TGTGCTAGCAGCTTGGCGGGAGGTTCAGAGACCCAGTACTTC. V and J are TRBV7-7 and TRBJ2-5; TRBD2 agrees at 8 bases. This CDR3 spans 14 amino acids. From germline, CDR1 is SSHAT and CDR2 FNYEAQ (reference sequence).

The CDR3 bases are TGTGCCAGCAGCCTAACAGGGGTAAGGCAGCCCCAGCATTTT. It translates to CASSLTGVRQPQHF. The gene calls are TRBV2 and TRBJ1-5; TRBD1 matches at 7 bases. V lost 6 bases to trimming and J lost 7 bases; unmatched junction nucleotides: 9. In germline, CDR1 is SNHLY, CDR2 FYNNEI. The CDR3 contains 14 residues.

The genes are TRBV9 and TRBJ2-4; TRBD1 matches at 10 bases. The V and J ends lost 3 bases and 5 bases, in that order; junction bases with no gene match: 5. Germline-derived CDR1 and CDR2 are SGDLS and YYNGEE. The CDR3 consists of 15 residues. CDR3 in DNA: TGTGCCAGCAGCGCGACAGGGGGCGGGCAAAACATTCAGTACTTC. Encoded protein: CASSATGGGQNIQYF.

The rearrangement links TRBV5-1 to TRBJ2-7; possibly TRBD2 for D (6 bases). Trimming shortened V by 4 bases and J by 5 bases, and 19 bases separated the two germline ends. The CDR3 runs to 15 residues. Germline V gene sequence: CDR1 SGHRS, CDR2 YFSETQ. The CDR3 region has the DNA TGCGCCAGCAGCGGGACTGGAGGGAGGTTCGACGAGCAGTACTTC. Translating gives CASSGTGGRFDEQYF.

This clone showed up just a few times. The chain is built from TRBV7-9 and TRBJ1-4; TRBD1 matches at 7 bases. Germline V gene data show CDR1 as SEHNR and CDR2 as FQNEAQ (reference sequence). The CDR3 length is 15 residues. The J segment lost 3 bases and the V segment lost 4 bases, leaving 5 bases of the junction unmatched. CDR3 in DNA: TGTGCCAGCAGCTCGACAGGGATGCCTAATGAAAAACTGTTTTTT. Translated: CASSSTGMPNEKLFF.

The chain joins TRBV27 to TRBJ2-7; D is unresolved. This CDR3 has 13 residues. The germline V gene has CDR1 MNHEY and CDR2 SMNVEV (reference sequence). Trimming pared 3 bases from V and 1 base from J, leaving 7 bases between. The CDR3: CASSFAGSYEQYF. The CDR3 coding sequence is TGTGCCAGCAGTTTTGCAGGTTCCTACGAGCAGTACTTC.

This clone was picked up one time. The chain uses TRBV19 and TRBJ1-1, with a tentative D call TRBD1 (5 bases). CDR3 length: 13 amino acids. Germline V CDR1 and CDR2: LNHDA, SQIVND (reference sequence). Trimming removed 6 bases from V and 5 bases from J, with 13 bases in between. The CDR3 DNA is TGTGCCAGTAGCCGGAGACAGAGGACTGAAGCTTTCTTT. As protein: CASSRRQRTEAFF.

The chain recombines TRBV28 with TRBJ2-5; the match to TRBD2 covers 14 bases. The CDR3 has 19 amino acids. V was pared by 3 bases and J by 2 bases, with 11 bases of the junction left unmatched. Germline CDR1 and CDR2: MDHEN and SYDVKM. The CDR3 sequence: CASSFPGLAGGGRQETQYF. The CDR3 nucleotides read TGTGCCAGCAGTTTCCCCGGACTAGCGGGAGGAGGGAGGCAAGAGACCCAGTACTTC.

The rearrangement joins TRBV9 to TRBJ2-3; D unclear. Per germline, CDR1 SGDLS and CDR2 YYNGEE. The CDR3 totals 13 residues. Trimming cost V 0 bases and J 4 bases, with 6 bases left between them. The CDR3 loop is CASSVGAPDTQYF. CDR3 in DNA: TGTGCCAGCAGCGTAGGGGCCCCAGATACGCAGTATTTT. Combining the CDR3 with reference TRBV9 and TRBJ2-3 gives the whole variable domain DSGVTQTPKHLITATGQRVTLRCSPRSGDLSVYWYQQSLDQGLQFLIQYYNGEERAKGNILERFSAQQFPDLHSELNLSSLELGDSALYFCASSVGAPDTQYFGPGTRLTVL.

In its sample, this clone was seen once. CDR3 protein: CASRPSGRWETQYF. The CDR3 DNA follows: TGTGCCAGCAGGCCCAGCGGGAGATGGGAGACCCAGTACTTC. The J gene is TRBJ2-5, the V gene TRBV27; 8 bases match TRBD2. The CDR3 loop spans 14 amino acids. Germline loops: CDR1 MNHEY, CDR2 SMNVEV (reference sequence). With 6 bases clipped from V and 5 bases from J, the junction kept 8 bases outside the gene matches.

The CDR3 reads CASSVDPKGAVQDEQFF. The DNA of the CDR3 is TGTGCCAGCAGCGTAGACCCGAAGGGGGCAGTACAAGATGAGCAGTTCTTC. The V gene is TRBV9, the J gene TRBJ2-1, with TRBD1 identical over 7 bases. V gave up 0 bases and J gave up 8 bases; unmatched junction bases: 14. Germline loops: CDR1 SGDLS, CDR2 YYNGEE. The CDR3 is made up of 17 amino acids.

The J gene is TRBJ2-1, the V gene TRBV27, with TRBD2 matching over 9 bases. V lost 3 bases, J lost 9 bases, and 9 bases stayed unmatched. The CDR3 spans 15 residues. Per germline, CDR1 MNHEY and CDR2 SMNVEV (reference sequence). CDR3 bases: TGTGCCAGCAGTTTCCTAGCGGGGAGTTTCCGTGAGCAGTTCTTC. Encoded protein: CASSFLAGSFREQFF.